This T cell receptor (beta chain) is from a study of tumor-infiltrating lymphocytes in localized non-small cell lung cancer. Overall study context: Resected tumor was paired with non-adjacent uninvolved lung from the same patient. The study's findings and limits: Different pieces of the same tissue were used for each assay.

Here immunoSEQ multiplex PCR was the method, and the copy in TCRdb shows in-frame clones only, minus some. Counted here are about 29,000 clones, 70% to 90% occurring once; the ten biggest clones make up around 2.1%. Details on this clone: As yet, its antigen is unknown.

The V and J ends lost 3 bases and 4 bases respectively, with 10 bases between them. The CDR3 is made up of 13 amino acids. Per germline, CDR1 GTSNPN and CDR2 SVGIG (reference sequence). This TCR was sampled from a human donor with non-small cell lung cancer. The J gene is TRBJ1-3, the V gene TRBV30, with D unclear. The specimen sequenced was lung tumor tissue. The DNA of the CDR3 is TGTGCCTGGAGATATCCCCCGGGAAACACCATATATTTT. As protein: CAWRYPPGNTIYF.